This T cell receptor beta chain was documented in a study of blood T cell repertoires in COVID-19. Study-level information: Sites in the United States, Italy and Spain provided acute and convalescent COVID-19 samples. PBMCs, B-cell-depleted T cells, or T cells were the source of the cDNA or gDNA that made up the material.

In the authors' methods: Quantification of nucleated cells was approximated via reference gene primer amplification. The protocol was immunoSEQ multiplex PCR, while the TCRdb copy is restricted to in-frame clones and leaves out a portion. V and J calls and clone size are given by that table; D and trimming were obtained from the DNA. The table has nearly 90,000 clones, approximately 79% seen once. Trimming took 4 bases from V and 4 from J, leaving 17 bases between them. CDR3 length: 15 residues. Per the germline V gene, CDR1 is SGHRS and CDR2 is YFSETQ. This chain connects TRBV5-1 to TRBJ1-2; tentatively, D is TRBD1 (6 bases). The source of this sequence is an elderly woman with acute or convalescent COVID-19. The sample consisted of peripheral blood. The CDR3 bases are TGCGCCAGCAGCAAAGAACAGGGATTAAGCTATGGCTACACCTTC. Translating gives CASSKEQGLSYGYTF.